This TCR beta chain was profiled in a study of cytomegalovirus exposure and HLA in healthy donors. V lost 6 bases, J lost 9 bases, and 15 bases lay in between. The CDR3 sequence is 14 residues long. Germline values: CDR1 MNHNS, CDR2 SASEGT. The data were produced by immunoSEQ multiplex PCR, yet TCRdb's version contains in-frame clones alone and is incomplete. Of under 400,000 clones in the sample, approximately 85% were seen once. This clone was seen a single time. Its antigen is currently unknown. Study-level results: Specificity for CMV antigens was confirmed in vitro for a few of the CMV-associated chains. The tendency of first-cohort TCR clusters to co-occur in the roughly 130 validation repertoires emerged from a later analysis. Reportedly, cytomegalovirus status was diagnosed with high sensitivity and specificity. The study flagged approximately 180 TCR beta chains as cytomegalovirus-associated.

The receptor was isolated from a man aged 25 to 45 in good health and CMV-seronegative. The chain carries TRBV6-1 and TRBJ1-6, with D maybe TRBD1 (5 bases). Material: PBMCs. The CDR3 DNA follows: TGTGCCAGCAGCCCGACAGCTCTTAGTTCACCCCTCCACTTT. The encoded protein is CASSPTALSSPLHF.